The clone carrying this T cell receptor (beta chain) has a single count. In the original workflow: Amplified reference gene primers provided the basis for estimating nucleated cell counts. TCRdb's copy holds only in-frame clones and misses some; the assay was immunoSEQ multiplex PCR. V, J and clone size derive from that table, while D and trimming were established from the DNA sequence. The table includes approximately 200,000 clones, 94% detected once. The sample comes from a study of blood T cell repertoires in COVID-19. Study-wide background: COVID-19 samples, acute and convalescent, were from the United States, Italy and Spain. In each case, the material was cDNA or gDNA derived from T cells, B-cell-depleted T cells, or PBMCs.

Patients in Seattle were enrolled during active infection, then followed longitudinally. Germline V gene data show CDR1 as LGHDT and CDR2 as YNNKEL (reference sequence). This CDR3 is built from 16 residues. Trimming removed 4 bases at V and 7 bases at J, with 17 bases between. This chain links TRBV3-1 (or the pseudogene TRBV3-2) with TRBJ1-6; tentatively, D is TRBD1 (6 bases). Sample: peripheral blood. The receptor was derived from a man aged 25 to 40 with COVID-19, enrolled during active disease. CDR3 sequence reads: CASSPATGTTNSPLHF. As DNA, the CDR3 is TGTGCCAGCAGCCCTGCCACAGGGACCACAAATTCACCCCTCCACTTT.